The text below deals with one T cell receptor beta chain. What it binds is unknown. These data come from a study of blood T cells in healthy people across ages. The study, taken as a whole, reports: TCR beta diversity was tightly associated with the proportion of naive T cells. Higher diversity, along with more naive CD4+ cells, distinguished long-lived donors from aged donors.

The germline V gene has CDR1 MNHEY and CDR2 SVGEGT. V was pared by 0 bases and J by 3 bases, with 9 bases between. There are 15 residues in the CDR3. PCR was performed a second time for about 7 to 11 cycles using a sample-barcoded 5' primer and a J-beta primer mix. TCRdb reprocessed the 5' RACE reads via MiXCR and lists one record per CDR3 protein. The sample lists hundreds of thousands of distinct CDR3 sequences; approximately 52% were seen once. The rearrangement joins TRBV6-2 or TRBV6-3 to TRBJ2-4; D possibly uses TRBD1 or TRBD2 (5 bases each). The sample was blood. The TCR originated in a woman older than 75 in good health. CDR3: CASSYSGTNKNIQYF. CDR3 DNA: TGTGCCAGCAGTTACTCCGGGACCAACAAAAACATTCAGTACTTC.